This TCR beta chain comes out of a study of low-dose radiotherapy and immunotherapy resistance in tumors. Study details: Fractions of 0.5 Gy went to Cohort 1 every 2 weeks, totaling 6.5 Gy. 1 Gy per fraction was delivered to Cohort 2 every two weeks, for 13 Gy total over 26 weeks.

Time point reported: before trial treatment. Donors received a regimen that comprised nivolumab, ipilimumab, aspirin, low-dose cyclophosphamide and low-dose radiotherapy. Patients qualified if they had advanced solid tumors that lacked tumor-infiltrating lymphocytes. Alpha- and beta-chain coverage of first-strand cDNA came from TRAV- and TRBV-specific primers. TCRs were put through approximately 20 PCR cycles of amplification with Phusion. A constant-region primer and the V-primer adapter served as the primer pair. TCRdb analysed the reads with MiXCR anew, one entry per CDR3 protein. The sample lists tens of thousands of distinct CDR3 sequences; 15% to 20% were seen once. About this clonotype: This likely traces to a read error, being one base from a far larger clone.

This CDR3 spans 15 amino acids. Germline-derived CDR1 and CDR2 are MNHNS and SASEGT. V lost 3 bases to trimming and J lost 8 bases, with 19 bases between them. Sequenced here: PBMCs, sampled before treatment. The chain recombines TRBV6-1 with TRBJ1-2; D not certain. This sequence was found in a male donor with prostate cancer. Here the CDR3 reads CASSEPPDDSAGYTF. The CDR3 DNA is TGTGCCAGCAGTGAGCCGCCGGACGATTCGGCCGGCTACACCTTC.